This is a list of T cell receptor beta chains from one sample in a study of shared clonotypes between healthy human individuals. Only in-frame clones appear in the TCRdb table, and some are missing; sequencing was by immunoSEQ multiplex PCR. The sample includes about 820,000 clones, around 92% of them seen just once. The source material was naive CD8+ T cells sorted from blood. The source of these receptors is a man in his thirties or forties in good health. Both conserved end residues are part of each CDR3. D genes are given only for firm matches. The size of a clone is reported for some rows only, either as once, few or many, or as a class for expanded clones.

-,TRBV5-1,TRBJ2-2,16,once,TGCGCCAGCAGCTCCCGGGGAGGGGGCAAAACCGGGGAGCTGTTTTTT,CASSSRGGGKTGELFF
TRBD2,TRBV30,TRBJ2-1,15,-,TGTGCCACGACTAGCGGGGTGTCCCTTATTGCGGAGCAGTTCTTC,CATTSGVSLIAEQFF
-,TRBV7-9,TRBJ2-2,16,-,TGTGCCAGCAGCTTTCCAGGGCAGGGGAACACCGGGGAGCTGTTTTTT,CASSFPGQGNTGELFF
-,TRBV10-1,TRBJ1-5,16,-,TGCGCCAGCAGTAAAGGACCGGGACCGGATAATCAGCCCCAGCATTTT,CASSKGPGPDNQPQHF
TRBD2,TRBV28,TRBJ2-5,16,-,TGTGCCAGCAGCCAGCCCGTTAGCGGGAGCGGAGAGACCCAGTACTTC,CASSQPVSGSGETQYF
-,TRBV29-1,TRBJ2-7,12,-,TGCAGCGCCGGGTCCAGCTCCTACGAGCAGTACTTC,CSAGSSSYEQYF
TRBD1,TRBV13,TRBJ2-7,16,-,TGTGCCAGCAGCTTAACCCTCCGGGACAGATCCTACGAGCAGTACTTC,CASSLTLRDRSYEQYF
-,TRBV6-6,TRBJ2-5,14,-,TGTGCCAGCAGTTCTTGGACGGTACAAGAGACCCAGTACTTC,CASSSWTVQETQYF
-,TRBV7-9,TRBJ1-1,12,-,TGTGCCAGCAGCTTGATGAACACTGAAGCTTTCTTT,CASSLMNTEAFF
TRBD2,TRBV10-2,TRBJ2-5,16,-,TGCGCCAGCAGGGAGACTAGCGGGAAACTCCAAGAGACCCAGTACTTC,CASRETSGKLQETQYF
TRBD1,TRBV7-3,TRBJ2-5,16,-,TGTGCCAGCAGCTTAACTGGGACAGCCTCACAAGAGACCCAGTACTTC,CASSLTGTASQETQYF
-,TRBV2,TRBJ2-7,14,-,TGTGCCAGCAAACCCGATGCCAACCAATACGAGCAGTACTTC,CASKPDANQYEQYF
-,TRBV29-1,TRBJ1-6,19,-,TGCAGCCCCAACTGTGGGGGTAGGGGGAACGTCGGCGATAATTCACCCCTCCACTTT,CSPNCGGRGNVGDNSPLHF
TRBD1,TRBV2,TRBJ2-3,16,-,TGTGCCAGCAGTGAAGCTGGACAGGGAAACACAGATACGCAGTATTTT,CASSEAGQGNTDTQYF
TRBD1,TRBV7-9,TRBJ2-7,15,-,TGTGCCAGCAGCTTACCGGGACAGGGTTCCTACGAGCAGTACTTC,CASSLPGQGSYEQYF
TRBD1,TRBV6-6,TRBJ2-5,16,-,TGTGCCAGCAGTTCCCAGGGACAGGGGGCGTCGGAGACCCAGTACTTC,CASSSQGQGASETQYF
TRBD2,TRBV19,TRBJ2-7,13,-,TGTGCCAGTAGTATGGGACTAGGATACGAGCAGTACTTC,CASSMGLGYEQYF
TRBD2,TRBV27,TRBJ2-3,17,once,TGTGCCAGCAGTTTAGGACTAGCGGGAGCTAGCACAGATACGCAGTATTTT,CASSLGLAGASTDTQYF
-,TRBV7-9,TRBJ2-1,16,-,TGTGCCAGCAGCTTGGGCGGGGGCCTCTCCTACAATGAGCAGTTCTTC,CASSLGGGLSYNEQFF
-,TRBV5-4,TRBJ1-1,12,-,TGTGCCAGCAGCTTAAGTGGGTCTGAAGCTTTCTTT,CASSLSGSEAFF
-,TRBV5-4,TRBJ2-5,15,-,TGTGCCAGCAGCTTGTGGGGGAGCAGGGAAGAGACCCAGTACTTC,CASSLWGSREETQYF
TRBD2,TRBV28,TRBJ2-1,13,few,TGTGCCAGCGATAAAGCGGGAGAGGTTGAGCAGTTCTTC,CASDKAGEVEQFF
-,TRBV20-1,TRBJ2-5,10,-,TGCAGTGCTAATGGCGAGACCCAGTACTTC,CSANGETQYF
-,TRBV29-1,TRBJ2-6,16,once,TGCAGCGTTGAAGCCGAGAATCGTTCCGGGGCCAACGTCCTGACTTTC,CSVEAENRSGANVLTF
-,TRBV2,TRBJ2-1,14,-,TGTGCCAGCTTCCCAGGGAGCTCCTACAATGAGCAGTTCTTC,CASFPGSSYNEQFF
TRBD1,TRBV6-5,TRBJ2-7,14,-,TGTGCCAGCAGTGACAGGGGCGGCTCCTACGAGCAGTACTTC,CASSDRGGSYEQYF
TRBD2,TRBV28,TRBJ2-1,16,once,TGTGCCAGCCGGGGGACTAGCGGGCCCTCCTACAATGAGCAGTTCTTC,CASRGTSGPSYNEQFF
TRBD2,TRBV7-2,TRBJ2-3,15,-,TGTGCCAGCAGCTTTCGCGGGAGGGACCGAGATACGCAGTATTTT,CASSFRGRDRDTQYF
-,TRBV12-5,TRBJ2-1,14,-,TGTGCTAGTGGTACTCCCACGGAATACAATGAGCAGTTCTTC,CASGTPTEYNEQFF
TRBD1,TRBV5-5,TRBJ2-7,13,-,TGTGCCAGCAGCTTGAGGACAGGGGACGAGCAGTACTTC,CASSLRTGDEQYF
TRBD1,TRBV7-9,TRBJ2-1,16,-,TGTGCCAGCAGATCCGGGACAGGGAGCTCCTACAATGAGCAGTTCTTC,CASRSGTGSSYNEQFF
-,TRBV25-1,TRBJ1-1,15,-,TGTGCCAGCAGTGTTGTCGGTAGGGGAGGGACTGAAGCTTTCTTT,CASSVVGRGGTEAFF
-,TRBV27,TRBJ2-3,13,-,TGTGCCAGCAGTTTCCTGGGGTCAGATACGCAGTATTTT,CASSFLGSDTQYF
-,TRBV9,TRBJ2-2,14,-,TGTGCCAGCAGCAGGGAGGCGAACACCGGGGAGCTGTTTTTT,CASSREANTGELFF
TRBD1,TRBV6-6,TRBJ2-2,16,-,TGTGCCAGCAGTTACGTGGGACAGGGGTTTTCCGGGGAGCTGTTTTTT,CASSYVGQGFSGELFF
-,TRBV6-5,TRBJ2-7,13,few,TGTGCCAGCAGTTACTCGGCCGGGGTGGAGCAGTACTTC,CASSYSAGVEQYF
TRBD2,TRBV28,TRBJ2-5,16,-,TGTGCCAGCAGTTTATTACTAGCGGGATTGCGGGAGACCCAGTACTTC,CASSLLLAGLRETQYF
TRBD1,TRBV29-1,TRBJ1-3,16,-,TGCAGCGTTGAGGGGGTGGACAGGGCGATTGGAAACACCATATATTTT,CSVEGVDRAIGNTIYF
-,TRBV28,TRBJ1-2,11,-,TGTGCCAGCAGTCGAGGGACTGGCTACACCTTC,CASSRGTGYTF
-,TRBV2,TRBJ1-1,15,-,TGTGCCAGCAGTGAAGCGGCAGGGATGAACACTGAAGCTTTCTTT,CASSEAAGMNTEAFF
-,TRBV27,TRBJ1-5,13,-,TGTGCCAGCAGTTTCGGCCTCGTCCAGCCCCAGCATTTT,CASSFGLVQPQHF
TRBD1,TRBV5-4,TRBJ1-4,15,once,TGTGCCAGCAGCCCCGGGACAGGAACTAATGAAAAACTGTTTTTT,CASSPGTGTNEKLFF
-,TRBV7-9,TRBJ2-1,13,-,TGTGCCAGCAGCCCCCAGGGTGGCAATGAGCAGTTCTTC,CASSPQGGNEQFF
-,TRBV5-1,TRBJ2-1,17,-,TGCGCCAGCAGCTTGGCCCTTGCGGGAACGAATGTTGGTGAGCAGTTCTTC,CASSLALAGTNVGEQFF
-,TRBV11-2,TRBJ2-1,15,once,TGTGCCAGCAGCTTAAAGCCTCGATCGTACAATGAGCAGTTCTTC,CASSLKPRSYNEQFF
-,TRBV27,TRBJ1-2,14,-,TGTGCCAGCAGTCCCAAGGACGGTATCTATGGCTACACCTTC,CASSPKDGIYGYTF
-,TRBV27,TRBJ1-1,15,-,TGTGCCAGCAGTTTATCAACTACACAGAACACTGAAGCTTTCTTT,CASSLSTTQNTEAFF
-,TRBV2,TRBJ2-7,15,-,TGTGCCAGCAGTGTAGGCCCTGGCGTGCCCTACGAGCAGTACTTC,CASSVGPGVPYEQYF
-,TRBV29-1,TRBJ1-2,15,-,TGCAGCGTTGAGTTCGCAGGGTCAGGGTACTATGGCTACACCTTC,CSVEFAGSGYYGYTF
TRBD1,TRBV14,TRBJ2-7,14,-,TGTGCCAGCAGCCGGACAGGGGGCAGTTACGAGCAGTACTTC,CASSRTGGSYEQYF
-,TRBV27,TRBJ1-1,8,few,TGTGCCAGCAGTTCAGCTTTCTTT,CASSSAFF
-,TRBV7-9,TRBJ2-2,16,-,TGTGCCAGCAGCCCGCCCGGGGGAGCGGCCGGCGGGGAGCTGTTTTTT,CASSPPGGAAGGELFF